Presented here are 21 T cell receptor beta chains from one specimen sequenced in a study of long-term antiretroviral therapy in people with HIV. Survey-level resolution applied to immunoSEQ assay v3.0. The repertoire was sequenced with immunoSEQ multiplex PCR; TCRdb's copy has only in-frame clones and lacks some. Found here are some 40,000 clones, over 90% of them singletons; the top ten hold less than 2.5%. The sample here was unsorted PBMCs, taken roughly 9.5 years after starting antiretroviral therapy. Every receptor here comes from a man in his thirties or forties with HIV.

The chain links TRBV28 to TRBJ1-5; 10 nucleotides agree with TRBD1. The CDR3 runs 17 residues. V lost 5 bases, J lost 0 bases, and 7 bases stayed unmatched. Germline CDR1 MDHEN, CDR2 SYDVKM. The CDR3 DNA reads TGTGCCAGCAGTAGGGACAGGGGCTCTTATAGCAATCAGCCCCAGCATTTT. Translation gives CASSRDRGSYSNQPQHF.

The V call is TRBV28, the J call TRBJ1-1; no firm D call. Germline assignment: CDR1 MDHEN and CDR2 SYDVKM. The CDR3 sequence is 14 residues long. The V gene lost 1 base and the J gene lost 6 bases, with 12 bases spanning the gap. CDR3 sequence reads: CASSLSAGSAEAFF. CDR3 bases: TGTGCCAGCAGTTTATCGGCAGGTTCAGCTGAAGCTTTCTTT.

The V and J genes are TRBV7-9 and TRBJ2-5; D not certain. Germline CDR1 SEHNR, CDR2 FQNEAQ (reference sequence). The CDR3 length is 13 residues. V dropped 6 bases and J dropped 0 bases, with 8 bases sitting between them. CDR3 DNA sequence: TGTGCCAGCAGGGGATGGGACCAAGAGACCCAGTACTTC. Translated, it gives CASRGWDQETQYF.

The rearrangement uses TRBV4-2 and TRBJ2-5, with D possibly TRBD2 on 6 matching bases. Trimming cost V 1 base and J 5 bases, with 14 bases left between them. There are 15 residues in the CDR3. Germline V lookup: CDR1 LGHNA, CDR2 YNFKEQ. The CDR3 DNA sequence: TGTGCCAGCAGCCAAGGGGTAGGGGACTCGGAGACCCAGTACTTC. As protein: CASSQGVGDSETQYF.

The CDR3, as DNA: TGTGCCAGCAGTGAAGTGGCCATCCAGCGGGGCGAGCAGTACTTC. Amino acid sequence: CASSEVAIQRGEQYF. The V and J genes are TRBV6-1 and TRBJ2-7, with 7 bases lining up with TRBD2. This CDR3 comprises 15 residues. Germline V gene sequence: CDR1 MNHNS, CDR2 SASEGT. Trimming took 1 base from V and 6 from J; bases not matched to a gene: 9.

V is TRBV11-2 and J is TRBJ1-5, with 7 nucleotides matching TRBD1. The CDR3 runs to 17 residues. Germline CDR1 is SGHAT and CDR2 is FQNNGV. J was trimmed by 4 bases and V by 1 base; bases with no gene match: 10. The CDR3 sequence: CASSLGYGTVANQPQHF. The DNA for the CDR3 is TGTGCCAGCAGCTTAGGTTATGGGACAGTCGCAAATCAGCCCCAGCATTTT.

V is TRBV9 and J is TRBJ1-5; a weak D match, TRBD1 (6 bases). With 10 bases removed from V and 1 base from J, the gap between germline ends came to 27 bases. Germline lookup yields CDR1 SGDLS and CDR2 YYNGEE. The CDR3 loop spans 18 amino acids. CDR3 coding DNA: TGTGCCGGGGGGGGTAGGGGGGACCCCGGCGCCAGCAATCAGCCCCAGCATTTT. Translating it yields CAGGGRGDPGASNQPQHF.

The V call is TRBV2, the J call TRBJ1-4; TRBD1 might be the D (5 bases). Germline loops: CDR1 SNHLY, CDR2 FYNNEI. This CDR3 contains 14 residues. With 4 bases removed from V and 4 bases from J, the gap between germline ends came to 10 bases. The CDR3 region is CASSASGSNEKLFF. For the CDR3, the DNA is TGTGCCAGCAGTGCGTCAGGGAGTAATGAAAAACTGTTTTTT.

This clone has only one observation. The chain carries TRBV11-2 and TRBJ2-7, with D uncertain. This CDR3 comprises 12 residues. From germline, CDR1 is SGHAT and CDR2 FQNNGV. Trimming shortened V by 0 bases and J by 2 bases, and 2 bases separated the two germline ends. The CDR3 loop is CASSLDPYEQYV. The DNA for the CDR3 is TGTGCCAGCAGCTTAGACCCCTACGAGCAGTACGTC.

V usage is TRBV18 and J usage is TRBJ1-5, with D uncertain. This CDR3 has 14 residues. Germline V gene sequence: CDR1 KGHSH, CDR2 LQKENI. V lost 6 bases and J lost 3, with 12 bases in between. The DNA for the CDR3 is TGTGCCAGCTCCCAAAGGAGAGACAATCAGCCCCAGCATTTT. Amino acid sequence: CASSQRRDNQPQHF. Combining the CDR3 with reference TRBV18 and TRBJ1-5 gives the whole variable domain NAGVMQNPRHLVRRRGQEARLRCSPMKGHSHVYWYRQLPEEGLKFMVYLQKENIIDESGMPKERFSAEFPKEGPSILRIQQVVRGDSAAYFCASSQRRDNQPQHFGDGTRLSIL.

V is TRBV9 and J is TRBJ1-1; D ambiguous. Trimming took off 3 bases at V and 6 bases at J, with 18 bases between the two ends. CDR1 is SGDLS, CDR2 YYNGEE, per germline. The CDR3 runs to 15 residues. The chain's CDR3 is CASSGRDPDGPEAFF. CDR3 sequence (DNA): TGTGCCAGCAGCGGTCGGGATCCGGACGGTCCTGAAGCTTTCTTT.

The chain has TRBV5-1 and TRBJ1-2; D not resolved. Germline CDR1 and CDR2: SGHRS and YFSETQ. This CDR3 region has 15 residues. Deletions cut 0 bases from V and 0 bases from J, with 9 bases between. The chain's CDR3 is CASSLVADPNYGYTF. As DNA, the CDR3 is TGCGCCAGCAGCTTGGTGGCAGACCCTAACTATGGCTACACCTTC.

The chain combines TRBV5-4 with TRBJ2-7; 7 bases line up with TRBD1. J gave up 0 bases and V 0 bases, and 3 bases lay outside the gene matches. Looked up from germline, CDR1 is SGHNT and CDR2 is YYREEE (reference sequence). The CDR3 is made up of 15 amino acids. The CDR3 region is CASSLGGQSSYEQYV. The CDR3 DNA sequence: TGTGCCAGCAGCTTGGGGGGACAGAGCTCCTACGAGCAGTACGTC.

The chain is built from TRBV2 and TRBJ1-5; D possibly corresponds to TRBD1 (5 bases). Looked up from germline, CDR1 is SNHLY and CDR2 is FYNNEI. V lost 6 bases and J lost 4, with 13 bases in between. There are 14 residues in the CDR3. The CDR3 nucleotides are TGTGCCAGCAGAGACACAGGTTGGAATCAGCCCCAGCATTTT. Protein product: CASRDTGWNQPQHF.

This chain links TRBV29-1 with TRBJ2-3; a weak D match, TRBD2 (5 bases). The CDR3 extends over 14 amino acids. Germline V CDR1 and CDR2: SQVTM, ANQGSEA. Trimming cost V 7 bases and J 0 bases, with 14 bases left between them. The CDR3 DNA is TGCAGCGCTAGCAAAGGCTCTAGCACAGATACGCAGTATTTT. Translating it yields CSASKGSSTDTQYF.

The chain uses TRBV6-1 and TRBJ2-1; D is perhaps TRBD1 (6 bases). This CDR3 spans 15 amino acids. Germline V gives CDR1 MNHNS, CDR2 SASEGT. V was shortened by 8 bases and J by 5 bases, with 19 bases between the two germline ends. The CDR3 is CASRWGRGPNNEQFF. The CDR3 DNA follows: TGTGCCAGCCGTTGGGGCAGGGGCCCGAACAATGAGCAGTTCTTC.

The chain joins TRBV19 to TRBJ1-2; D unclear. The ends were cut back, 7 bases at V and 4 bases at J, with 16 bases in the middle. The CDR3 sequence is 14 residues long. The V gene's germline CDR1 is LNHDA and CDR2 SQIVND (reference sequence). Written as DNA, the CDR3 is TGTGCCAGTACTGCGGACGGACGGAGCTATGGCTACACCTTC. Its protein is CASTADGRSYGYTF.

The CDR3 sequence is CASSLSVGTEAFF. CDR3 bases: TGTGCCAGCAGTTTGTCCGTGGGCACTGAAGCTTTCTTT. The chain is built from TRBV27 and TRBJ1-1; D gene unclear. Germline assignment: CDR1 MNHEY and CDR2 SMNVEV (reference sequence). This CDR3 has 13 amino acids. Trimming removed 3 bases at V and 4 bases at J, with 9 bases between.

This chain uses TRBV2 with TRBJ2-5; the D gene is possibly TRBD2 (7 bases). The CDR3 is made up of 14 amino acids. Per germline, CDR1 SNHLY and CDR2 FYNNEI. V dropped 8 bases and J dropped 4 bases, with 17 bases sitting between them. The CDR3 loop is CASGRGTPGETQYF. CDR3 sequence (DNA): TGTGCCAGCGGGAGGGGGACCCCGGGAGAGACCCAGTACTTC.

This chain links TRBV2 with TRBJ1-2; 7 bases match TRBD1. This CDR3 is built from 13 residues. Germline-derived CDR1 and CDR2 are SNHLY and FYNNEI. With V trimmed by 9 bases and J by 0 bases, 4 bases remained unmatched. The DNA for the CDR3 is TGTGCCAGGCGAGGGGGCCCTAACTATGGCTACACCTTC. This translates into CARRGGPNYGYTF.

The genes are TRBV13 and TRBJ2-7, with 7 bases matching TRBD1. Germline V gives CDR1 PRHDT, CDR2 FYEKMQ (reference sequence). Germline trimming cut 4 bases from V and 3 bases from J; bases unmatched to any gene: 6. The CDR3 extends over 14 amino acids. The chain's CDR3 is CASSSYGQDYEQYF. CDR3 DNA: TGTGCCAGCAGCTCTTACGGACAGGACTACGAGCAGTACTTC.